The sequence of this TCR beta chain was determined in a study of cytomegalovirus exposure and HLA in healthy donors. Turning to the study itself: Unique TCRs from HLA-typed donors, about 78 million of them, were held in an early data release.

Study findings and constraints: For most TCR beta V segments, an earlier analysis put the productive rate at about 90% or about 30% of the time. Certain sequence variants were highly shared and formed a cluster, and this cluster was likely a sequencing artifact.

A remark on this clone: Antigen specificity is unknown.

Amplification used 60 Vbeta primers and 13 Jbeta primers. Clones were sequenced by immunoSEQ multiplex PCR, and TCRdb holds only the in-frame ones, with some missing. The sample has tens of thousands of clones, roughly 70% seen once. From germline, CDR1 is KGHSH and CDR2 LQKENI. This CDR3 region has 15 residues. Trimming took 3 bases from V and 5 from J; bases not matched to a gene: 2. This TCR was sampled from a young man in good health and CMV-seronegative. The chain employs TRBV18 and TRBJ2-2; 11 bases align to TRBD2. The sequenced sample consisted of PBMCs. CDR3 in amino acids: CASSPGTSGTGELFF. The DNA of the CDR3 is TGTGCCAGCTCACCCGGGACTAGCGGAACCGGGGAGCTGTTTTTT.